The source of this T cell receptor beta chain is a study of identical twins. Germline V CDR1 and CDR2: ENHRY, SYGVKD. The CDR3 spans 12 residues. The V end lost 7 bases, the J end lost 5 bases, and 11 bases lay between the germline ends. From the 5' RACE reads, TCRdb called clonotypes with MiXCR, one entry per CDR3 protein. This table has a few hundred thousand distinct CDR3 sequences, about 13% appearing once. Many counts were recorded for this clonotype. The data also belong to a second study, concerning yellow fever vaccine responses in identical twins.

The chain employs TRBV10-3 and TRBJ1-2; D might be TRBD1 (5 bases). The receptor was isolated from a woman between 18 and 29 years old in good health. Sequenced sample: memory (CD45RO+) T cells sorted from blood. CDR3 protein: CAIKGGEYGYTF. DNA of the CDR3: TGTGCCATCAAAGGAGGGGAGTATGGCTACACCTTC.